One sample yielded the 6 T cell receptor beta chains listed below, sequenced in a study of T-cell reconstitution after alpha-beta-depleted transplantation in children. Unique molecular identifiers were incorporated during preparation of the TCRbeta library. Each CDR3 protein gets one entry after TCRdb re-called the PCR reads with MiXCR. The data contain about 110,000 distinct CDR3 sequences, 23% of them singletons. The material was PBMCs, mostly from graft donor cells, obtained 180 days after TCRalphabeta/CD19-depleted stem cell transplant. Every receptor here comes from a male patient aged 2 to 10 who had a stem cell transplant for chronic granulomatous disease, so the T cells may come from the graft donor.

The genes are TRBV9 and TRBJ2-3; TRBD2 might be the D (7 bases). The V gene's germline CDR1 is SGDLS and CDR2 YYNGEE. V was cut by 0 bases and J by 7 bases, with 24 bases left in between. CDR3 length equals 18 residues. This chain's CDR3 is CASSVDSSGGLGGYTQYF. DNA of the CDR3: TGTGCCAGCAGCGTAGATTCTTCGGGAGGACTAGGGGGGTATACGCAGTATTTT.

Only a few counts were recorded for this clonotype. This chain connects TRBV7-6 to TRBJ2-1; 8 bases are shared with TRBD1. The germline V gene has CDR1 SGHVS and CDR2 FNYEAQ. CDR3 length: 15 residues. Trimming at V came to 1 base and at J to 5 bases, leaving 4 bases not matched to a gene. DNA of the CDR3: TGTGCCAGCAGCTTAGACGGACAGGGCAACAATGAGCAGTTCTTC. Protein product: CASSLDGQGNNEQFF.

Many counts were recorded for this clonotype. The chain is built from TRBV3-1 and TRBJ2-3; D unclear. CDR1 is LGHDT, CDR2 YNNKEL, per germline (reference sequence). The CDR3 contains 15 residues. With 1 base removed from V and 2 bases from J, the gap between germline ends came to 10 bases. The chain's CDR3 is CASSQAWGPTDTQYF. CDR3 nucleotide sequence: TGTGCCAGCAGCCAAGCGTGGGGTCCCACAGATACGCAGTATTTT.

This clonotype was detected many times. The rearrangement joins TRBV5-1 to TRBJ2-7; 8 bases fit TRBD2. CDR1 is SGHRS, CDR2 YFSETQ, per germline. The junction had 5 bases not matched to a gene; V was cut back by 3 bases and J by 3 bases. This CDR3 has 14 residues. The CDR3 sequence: CASSSPGLDYEQYF. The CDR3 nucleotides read TGCGCCAGCAGCTCCCCGGGACTAGACTACGAGCAGTACTTC.

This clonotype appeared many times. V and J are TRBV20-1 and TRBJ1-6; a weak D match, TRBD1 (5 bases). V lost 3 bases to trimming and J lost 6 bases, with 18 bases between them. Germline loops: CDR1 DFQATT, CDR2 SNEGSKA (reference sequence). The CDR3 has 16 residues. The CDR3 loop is CSASFRGEVSNSPLHF. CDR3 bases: TGCAGTGCTAGCTTTCGAGGGGAAGTGAGTAATTCACCCCTCCACTTT.

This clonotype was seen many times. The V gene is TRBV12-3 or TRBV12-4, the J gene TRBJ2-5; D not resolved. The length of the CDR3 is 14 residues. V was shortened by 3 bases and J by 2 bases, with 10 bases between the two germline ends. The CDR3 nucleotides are TGTGCCAGCAGTTTTATTCTACAACAAGAGACCCAGTACTTC. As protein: CASSFILQQETQYF.